Listed here are 30 T cell receptor beta chains from one sample, sequenced in a study of shared clonotypes between healthy human individuals. Produced via immunoSEQ multiplex PCR; TCRdb's table is partial and in-frame only. In the table there are millions of clones, 85% to 95% of which are singletons. Sequencing input: naive CD4+ T cells sorted from blood. Specified subset: CD45RA+ positively selected. These TCRs come from a man between 18 and 35 years old in good health.

The CDR3 spells CASSHTEETQYF. The CDR3 bases are TGTGCCAGCAGCCACACGGAAGAGACCCAGTACTTC. The chain uses TRBV11-2 and TRBJ2-5, with unresolved D. The CDR3 contains 12 residues. Trimming took 5 bases from V and 3 from J, leaving 7 bases between them. Germline lookup yields CDR1 SGHAT and CDR2 FQNNGV.

The chain couples TRBV18 to TRBJ2-1, with 9 bases matching TRBD1. Germline V gene data show CDR1 as KGHSH and CDR2 as LQKENI. V shed 3 bases and J 8 bases; nucleotides not matched to a gene: 8. This CDR3 has 15 amino acids. The CDR3 reads CASSPGQGGGDEQFF. The CDR3 nucleotides are TGTGCCAGCTCACCGGGACAGGGTGGGGGCGATGAGCAGTTCTTC.

This chain links TRBV5-1 with TRBJ2-5; D unclear. Germline-derived CDR1 and CDR2 are SGHRS and YFSETQ. Between the trimmed V and J ends, which lost 1 base and 5 bases, there was a span of 12 bases. The CDR3 loop spans 14 amino acids. The CDR3 reads CASSLSWGGETQYF. The DNA for the CDR3 is TGCGCCAGCAGCTTGTCATGGGGTGGGGAGACCCAGTACTTC.

This clone was found a few times. The V gene is TRBV6-5, the J gene TRBJ1-4, with D unresolved. CDR1 MNHEY and CDR2 SVGAGI come from the germline V gene. Trimming shortened V by 0 bases and J by 8 bases, and 7 bases separated the two germline ends. This CDR3 has 13 residues. As DNA, the CDR3 is TGTGCCAGCAGTTACTCGATCAGGGAAAAACTGTTTTTT. Protein sequence: CASSYSIREKLFF.

This chain uses TRBV7-2 with TRBJ2-3; TRBD2 matches at 11 bases. The CDR3 loop spans 16 amino acids. The junction had 2 bases not matched to a gene; V was cut back by 0 bases and J by 3 bases. The V gene's germline CDR1 is SGHTA and CDR2 FQGNSA. The DNA of the CDR3 is TGTGCCAGCAGCTTAGCGCTAGCGGGGGGAACAGATACGCAGTATTTT. It specifies CASSLALAGGTDTQYF.

Here the CDR3 DNA reads TGTGCCAGCAGCCCTGGGGCTTATAATTCACCCCTCCACTTT. Protein sequence: CASSPGAYNSPLHF. The chain links TRBV7-8 to TRBJ1-6; weak D call: TRBD1 (5 bases). In germline, CDR1 is SGHVS, CDR2 FQNEAQ. This CDR3 has 14 residues. Between the trimmed V and J ends, which lost 5 bases and 4 bases, there was a span of 9 bases.

This rearrangement joins TRBV4-1 to TRBJ1-6; D gene ambiguous. V lost 5 bases to trimming and J lost 9 bases, with 11 bases between them. The CDR3 spans 13 residues. The germline CDR1 and CDR2 sequences are MGHRA and YSYEKL. The CDR3 DNA is TGCGCCAGCAGCGGGGAGGGATTTTCACCCCTCCACTTT. The encoded protein is CASSGEGFSPLHF.

The chain combines TRBV27 with TRBJ2-7, with 9 bases lining up with TRBD2. V lost 2 bases, J lost 6 bases, and 5 bases stayed unmatched. The length of the CDR3 is 14 residues. Germline V gene lookup returns CDR1 MNHEY and CDR2 SMNVEV (reference sequence). This CDR3 is CASSLRAGGGEQYF. CDR3 coding DNA: TGTGCCAGCAGTTTACGGGCGGGAGGGGGCGAGCAGTACTTC.

The chain carries TRBV19 and TRBJ1-3, with TRBD1 as a possible D gene (5 bases). Germline V gene data show CDR1 as LNHDA and CDR2 as SQIVND (reference sequence). The CDR3 consists of 14 residues. Between the trimmed V and J ends, which lost 8 bases and 4 bases, there was a span of 15 bases. The CDR3 spells CASVASGRGNTIYF. In DNA form, the CDR3 reads TGTGCCAGTGTTGCGTCGGGGCGCGGAAACACCATATATTTT.

V and J are TRBV29-1 and TRBJ2-7, with 7 nucleotides matching TRBD2. J gave up 6 bases and V 6 bases, and 17 bases lay outside the gene matches. The CDR3 totals 15 residues. CDR1 is SQVTM, CDR2 ANQGSEA, per germline. This chain's CDR3 is CSVVWGEGPPGEQYF. CDR3 coding DNA: TGCAGCGTGGTTTGGGGGGAGGGCCCGCCGGGCGAGCAGTACTTC.

V and J are TRBV7-8 and TRBJ1-2; 9 bases agree with TRBD1. Germline CDR1 is SGHVS and CDR2 is FQNEAQ. This CDR3 is built from 15 residues. V dropped 5 bases and J dropped 1; count of bases not matched to a gene: 5. CDR3 protein: CASSTGQGHNYGYTF. The DNA of the CDR3 is TGTGCCAGCAGCACGGGACAGGGCCATAACTATGGCTACACCTTC.

The rearrangement uses TRBV7-8 and TRBJ2-7; TRBD2 agrees at 7 bases. J gave up 3 bases and V 3 bases, and 8 bases lay outside the gene matches. CDR1 is SGHVS, CDR2 FQNEAQ, per germline. This CDR3 has 15 amino acids. This CDR3 reads CASSFRGEGYYEQYF. CDR3 bases: TGTGCCAGCAGCTTTCGAGGGGAGGGTTACTACGAGCAGTACTTC.

V is TRBV5-5 and J is TRBJ1-2, with D tentatively TRBD1 (6 bases). The germline V and J ends were trimmed by 4 bases and 2 bases, with 15 bases remaining between them. The CDR3 sequence is 15 residues long. Germline assignment: CDR1 SGHKS and CDR2 YYEKEE (reference sequence). CDR3 sequence: CASSGTGTPNYGYTF. CDR3 nucleotide sequence: TGTGCCAGCAGCGGGACCGGGACACCCAACTATGGCTACACCTTC.

The chain couples TRBV11-2 to TRBJ1-2; TRBD1 agrees at 10 bases. Germline-derived CDR1 and CDR2 are SGHAT and FQNNGV. Losses at the gene ends were 0 bases for V and 1 base for J; bases not matched to a gene: 2. This CDR3 has 16 residues. This CDR3 reads CASSLDGDRGNYGYTF. CDR3 nucleotide sequence: TGTGCCAGCAGCTTAGATGGGGACAGGGGTAACTATGGCTACACCTTC.

There are a few counts of this clone. The rearrangement joins TRBV6-5 to TRBJ1-6; D remains unclear. V lost 7 bases and J 7 bases, leaving 14 bases between the germline ends. The CDR3 runs 14 residues. Germline CDR1 MNHEY, CDR2 SVGAGI. CDR3 region: CASKREAQNSPLHF. The CDR3, as DNA: TGTGCCAGCAAGAGGGAGGCGCAGAATTCACCCCTCCACTTT.

V usage is TRBV5-6 and J usage is TRBJ1-6; possibly TRBD1 for D (5 bases). V was trimmed by 2 bases and J by 3 bases, leaving 9 bases between them. The CDR3 covers 15 residues. Germline CDR1 reads SGHDT; CDR2 reads YYEEEE. DNA of the CDR3: TGTGCCAGCAGCTTACAGGCCTTCTATAATTCACCCCTCCACTTT. It encodes CASSLQAFYNSPLHF. Together with reference TRBV5-6 and TRBJ1-6, the CDR3 gives the full variable domain: DAGVTQSPTHLIKTRGQQVTLRCSPKSGHDTVSWYQQALGQGPQFIFQYYEEEERQRGNFPDRFSGHQFPNYSSELNVNALLLGDSALYLCASSLQAFYNSPLHFGNGTRLTVT.

The chain is built from TRBV4-1 and TRBJ2-1; 8 bases match TRBD1. J gave up 1 base and V 2 bases, and 13 bases lay outside the gene matches. The CDR3 runs to 19 residues. In germline, CDR1 is MGHRA, CDR2 YSYEKL. The CDR3 loop is CASSQRLNTGDRSYNEQFF. The DNA of the CDR3 is TGCGCCAGCAGCCAACGGCTAAACACTGGGGACAGGTCCTACAATGAGCAGTTCTTC.

As regards this clone: Being one base from a much bigger clone, this may be a read error. Other nucleotide sequences from this sample produce the same CDR3. J is TRBJ1-1 and V is TRBV5-6; D is uncertain. In germline, CDR1 is SGHDT, CDR2 YYEEEE. This CDR3 is 13 amino acids long. Trimming shortened V by 4 bases and J by 1 base, and 8 bases separated the two germline ends. The CDR3: CASSLAGNTEAFF. CDR3 DNA: TGTGCCAGCAGCCTGGCAGGGAACACTGAAGCTTTCTTT.

This chain links TRBV18 with TRBJ2-5; the D gene is possibly TRBD2 (6 bases). V lost 5 bases, J lost 4 bases, and 14 bases lay in between. The V gene's germline CDR1 is KGHSH and CDR2 LQKENI. There are 14 residues in the CDR3. Here the CDR3 DNA reads TGTGCCAGCTCAACGTCGGCGGGGTCAGAGACCCAGTACTTC. Translation: CASSTSAGSETQYF.

The count of this clone is one. The V and J genes are TRBV5-6 and TRBJ1-4; the match to TRBD1 covers 7 bases. Germline V gene sequence: CDR1 SGHDT, CDR2 YYEEEE. V was pared by 0 bases and J by 7 bases, with 6 bases of the junction left unmatched. This CDR3 is built from 15 residues. The CDR3 protein is CASSLVTGAREKLFF. The CDR3 DNA follows: TGTGCCAGCAGCTTGGTAACAGGGGCACGTGAAAAACTGTTTTTT.

The chain uses TRBV6-5 and TRBJ1-3; D is possibly TRBD1 (5 bases). Trimming removed 5 bases from V and 9 bases from J, with 17 bases in between. Germline V gives CDR1 MNHEY, CDR2 SVGAGI. The CDR3 spans 14 residues. This CDR3 is CASSAGTAGGTIYF. The CDR3 nucleotides read TGTGCCAGCAGTGCCGGGACCGCCGGCGGCACCATATATTTT.

The V gene is TRBV28, the J gene TRBJ1-4; D gene ambiguous. Germline loops: CDR1 MDHEN, CDR2 SYDVKM. V lost 4 bases and J 8 bases, leaving 11 bases between the germline ends. The CDR3 consists of 13 residues. Here the CDR3 DNA reads TGTGCCAGCAGTTCTGGGCTTGCCGAAAAACTGTTTTTT. It translates to CASSSGLAEKLFF.

The chain couples TRBV10-2 to TRBJ1-1, with unresolved D. The CDR3 sequence is 13 residues long. CDR1 and CDR2 (germline): WSHSY, SAAADI. V gave up 5 bases and J gave up 1 base, with 8 bases separating them. The CDR3 nucleotides read TGCGCCAGCAGTCGTCTGCAGAACACTGAAGCTTTCTTT. Its protein is CASSRLQNTEAFF.

The chain joins TRBV27 to TRBJ1-6, with a tentative D call TRBD1 (6 bases). The CDR3 totals 16 residues. Germline loops: CDR1 MNHEY, CDR2 SMNVEV (reference sequence). Deletions cut 0 bases from V and 13 bases from J, with 19 bases between. As DNA, the CDR3 is TGTGCCAGCAGTTTATCGATGGAGACAGGCGGGGTCCCCCTCCACTTT. Translating it yields CASSLSMETGGVPLHF.

J is TRBJ2-7 and V is TRBV15; D possibly corresponds to TRBD1 (5 bases). Trimming removed 3 bases from V and 5 bases from J, with 11 bases in between. This CDR3 region has 13 residues. The germline V gene encodes CDR1 LNHNV and CDR2 YYDKDF (reference sequence). CDR3 DNA sequence: TGTGCCACCAGCAGGGGGCTTCACGACGAGCAGTACTTC. It encodes CATSRGLHDEQYF.

The chain recombines TRBV6-1 with TRBJ2-4; 9 bases are a match to TRBD1. Trimming at V came to 2 bases and at J to 9 bases, leaving 5 bases not matched to a gene. Germline V gene lookup returns CDR1 MNHNS and CDR2 SASEGT. This CDR3 spans 14 amino acids. CDR3 sequence (DNA): TGTGCCAGCAGTGAATGGGACAGGGTGACCATTCAGTACTTC. It encodes CASSEWDRVTIQYF.

Remarks on this clone: A much larger clone differs from this one at a single base, so this may be a read error. Other DNA sequences within the sample encode an identical CDR3. This rearrangement joins TRBV5-1 to TRBJ2-3; 7 nucleotides agree with TRBD1. Germline lookup yields CDR1 SGHRS and CDR2 YFSETQ. This CDR3 is built from 14 residues. The ends lost 0 bases at V and 4 bases at J; junction bases unmatched: 2. DNA for the CDR3: TGCGCCAGCAGCTTGGAGGGGGCCGCAGATACGCAGTATTTT. Its translation: CASSLEGAADTQYF. The full variable domain, rest sourced from reference TRBV5-1 and TRBJ2-3, is KAGVTQTPRYLIKTRGQQVTLSCSPISGHRSVSWYQQTPGQGLQFLFEYFSETQRNKGNFPGRFSGRQFSNSRSEMNVSTLELGDSALYLCASSLEGAADTQYFGPGTRLTVL.

The chain joins TRBV2 to TRBJ1-1; D perhaps matches TRBD1 (6 bases). CDR3 length: 15 amino acids. In germline, CDR1 is SNHLY, CDR2 FYNNEI. Trimming left V 3 bases short and J 6 bases short, with 17 bases between. In nucleotides, the CDR3 is TGTGCCAGCAGTGATGGCAGGGGCATTAGGTCTGAAGCTTTCTTT. This sequence encodes CASSDGRGIRSEAFF.

This rearrangement joins TRBV2 to TRBJ2-5; 10 positions match TRBD2. Germline values: CDR1 SNHLY, CDR2 FYNNEI. The CDR3 consists of 15 residues. Losses at the gene ends were 7 bases for V and 5 bases for J; bases not matched to a gene: 10. The CDR3 region is CASNLAGAPGETQYF. The DNA for the CDR3 is TGTGCCAGCAACCTAGCGGGGGCCCCTGGCGAGACCCAGTACTTC.

The table lists this clone with a count of one. The chain has TRBV19 and TRBJ2-5; D gene ambiguous. V dropped 5 bases and J dropped 2 bases, with 18 bases sitting between them. The CDR3 totals 16 residues. Germline V gene data show CDR1 as LNHDA and CDR2 as SQIVND (reference sequence). This chain's CDR3 is CASSPIPVGAQETQYF. The DNA for the CDR3 is TGTGCCAGTAGTCCCATCCCCGTGGGCGCGCAAGAGACCCAGTACTTC.